Listed here are 30 T cell receptor beta chains from one sample, sequenced in a study of beta chain features in type 1 diabetes. Expressed TCRB transcripts got sequenced, as all isolated RNA was reverse transcribed. This table comes from immunoSEQ multiplex PCR, and its TCRdb copy is limited to in-frame clones, with some not included. The repertoire has around 280,000 clones, 8% of them found once; the top ten carry more than 1%. Sequenced material: central memory CD4+ T cells from blood. These receptors were taken from a woman younger than 30 in good health.

V usage is TRBV11-2 and J usage is TRBJ2-1, with TRBD2 matching over 9 bases. Per germline, CDR1 SGHAT and CDR2 FQNNGV. The CDR3 is 15 amino acids. J gave up 9 bases and V 6 bases, and 12 bases lay outside the gene matches. CDR3 protein: CASRPHSGSWGEQFF. DNA for the CDR3: TGTGCCAGCAGACCCCATAGCGGGAGTTGGGGTGAGCAGTTCTTC.

This clone was observed a handful of times. The V and J genes are TRBV4-3 and TRBJ1-5; possible D gene TRBD1, 5 bases. The germline CDR1 and CDR2 sequences are LGHNA and YSLEER. The CDR3 sequence is 16 residues long. Between the trimmed V and J ends, which lost 0 bases and 0 bases, there was a span of 9 bases. The CDR3: CASSQDRQSSNQPQHF. The CDR3, as DNA: TGCGCCAGCAGCCAAGACCGACAGAGTAGCAATCAGCCCCAGCATTTT.

This clone has a handful of counts. The rearrangement links TRBV18 to TRBJ2-7; the match to TRBD1 covers 8 bases. V trimming: 2 bases; J trimming: 5 bases; junction bases outside the gene matches: 8. The CDR3 is made up of 15 amino acids. The germline CDR1 and CDR2 sequences are KGHSH and LQKENI. CDR3 sequence (DNA): TGTGCCAGCTCACCAGCCACAGGGGGAGGCCACGAGCAGTACGTC. The encoded protein is CASSPATGGGHEQYV.

The rearrangement links TRBV20-1 to TRBJ1-1; D uncertain. CDR3 size: 11 residues. Trimming cost V 3 bases and J 4 bases, with 6 bases left between them. The germline V gene has CDR1 DFQATT and CDR2 SNEGSKA (reference sequence). This CDR3 is CSASAGTEAFF. DNA of the CDR3: TGCAGTGCTAGCGCTGGCACTGAAGCTTTCTTT.

J is TRBJ1-5 and V is TRBV7-9, with 10 bases identical to TRBD1. The CDR3 length is 16 residues. CDR1 is SEHNR, CDR2 FQNEAQ, per germline (reference sequence). The V segment lost 5 bases and the J segment 5 bases; nucleotides outside the gene matches: 9. CDR3 DNA sequence: TGTGCCAGCAGCCTCTCCCGGACAGGGGGTTATCAGCCCCAGCATTTT. This sequence encodes CASSLSRTGGYQPQHF. Based on the CDR3 plus reference TRBV7-9 and TRBJ1-5, the full variable domain is DTGVSQNPRHKITKRGQNVTFRCDPISEHNRLYWYRQTLGQGPEFLTYFQNEAQLEKSRLLSDRFSAERPKGSFSTLEIQRTEQGDSAMYLCASSLSRTGGYQPQHFGDGTRLSIL.

The DNA for the CDR3 is TGTGCCATCAGTGTTCAGGGGAGCACAGATACGCAGTATTTT. Its translation is CAISVQGSTDTQYF. The rearrangement joins TRBV10-3 to TRBJ2-3; D perhaps matches TRBD1 (6 bases). CDR1 ENHRY and CDR2 SYGVKD come from the germline V gene. Trimming shortened V by 4 bases and J by 0 bases, and 8 bases separated the two germline ends. The CDR3 covers 14 residues.

The sample holds many counts of this clone. The J gene is TRBJ2-6, the V gene TRBV19; no definite D call. This CDR3 comprises 15 residues. Per germline, CDR1 LNHDA and CDR2 SQIVND (reference sequence). V was shortened by 5 bases and J by 1 base, with 9 bases between the two germline ends. CDR3 in DNA: TGTGCCAGTAGTCCCACCCATTCTGGGGCCAACGTCCTGACTTTC. This encodes CASSPTHSGANVLTF. Full variable domain (remainder filled in from reference TRBV19 and TRBJ2-6): DGGITQSPKYLFRKEGQNVTLSCEQNLNHDAMYWYRQDPGQGLRLIYYSQIVNDFQKGDIAEGYSVSREKKESFPLTVTSAQKNPTAFYLCASSPTHSGANVLTFGAGSRLTVL.

This clone showed up many times. The chain combines TRBV27 with TRBJ1-5, with 10 bases that match TRBD1. Per germline, CDR1 MNHEY and CDR2 SMNVEV (reference sequence). This CDR3 is 16 amino acids long. V lost 5 bases, J lost 1 base, and 5 bases stayed unmatched. The CDR3 sequence is CASSLRQGASNQPQHF. The CDR3 DNA is TGTGCCAGCAGTCTAAGACAGGGGGCCAGCAATCAGCCCCAGCATTTT.

The rearrangement links TRBV28 to TRBJ1-2; D perhaps matches TRBD1 (6 bases). There are 13 residues in the CDR3. CDR1 is MDHEN, CDR2 SYDVKM, per germline. The germline V and J ends were trimmed by 6 bases and 2 bases, with 10 bases remaining between them. The CDR3: CASSRDINYGYTF. The CDR3 DNA follows: TGTGCCAGCAGCCGGGACATCAACTATGGCTACACCTTC.

In this sample, this clone turned up a few times. The V gene is TRBV28, the J gene TRBJ1-4, with 9 bases identical to TRBD1. V shed 2 bases, J shed 5 bases, and the junction held 6 bases outside the gene matches. Germline values: CDR1 MDHEN, CDR2 SYDVKM. The CDR3 has 16 residues. CDR3 sequence (DNA): TGTGCCAGCAGTTTAGGGGGACAGGGAATGAATGAAAAACTGTTTTTT. It translates to CASSLGGQGMNEKLFF.

This chain links TRBV5-1 with TRBJ2-7; 9 bases match TRBD1. The CDR3 loop spans 19 amino acids. Trimming cost V 2 bases and J 2 bases; bases outside gene matches: 17. Looked up from germline, CDR1 is SGHRS and CDR2 is YFSETQ. The CDR3 here is CASSLDGQGIQLGAYEQYF. Written as DNA, the CDR3 is TGCGCCAGCAGCTTAGACGGACAGGGGATCCAGTTGGGGGCCTACGAGCAGTACTTC.

The J gene is TRBJ2-1, the V gene TRBV19; TRBD1 aligns across 7 bases. The CDR3 runs to 16 residues. V gave up 8 bases and J gave up 4 bases; unmatched junction bases: 14. Germline CDR1 LNHDA, CDR2 SQIVND (reference sequence). CDR3 sequence reads: CASSIMLGQSYNEQFF. Written as DNA, the CDR3 is TGTGCCAGTTCTATTATGTTGGGACAGAGTTACAATGAGCAGTTCTTC.

This clone has more than one count but fewer than ten. V gene TRBV21-1 combines with J gene TRBJ2-7; TRBD2, as called in the table, went unchecked against the DNA. TRBV21-1 is reported as a pseudogene. The CDR3 sequence is 15 residues long. Written as DNA, the CDR3 is TGTGCCAGCAGCCCCCGTCTGGTAGCGGGGGTCGAGCAGTACGTC. Protein sequence: CASSPRLVAGVEQYV.

This clone was counted ten times or more. The rearrangement uses TRBV5-4 and TRBJ1-2, with 9 bases lining up with TRBD1. With 7 bases clipped from V and 8 bases from J, the junction kept 12 bases outside the gene matches. The CDR3 runs to 14 residues. The germline gives CDR1 SGHNT, CDR2 YYREEE (reference sequence). CDR3 DNA: TGTGCCAGCGGGCGCCGGGACAGGGATGGAGGCTACACCTTC. Protein: CASGRRDRDGGYTF.

The rearrangement uses TRBV7-2 and TRBJ2-6, with a weak D call TRBD1 (6 bases). This CDR3 spans 16 amino acids. The germline CDR1 and CDR2 sequences are SGHTA and FQGNSA. V lost 2 bases, J lost 2 bases, and 10 bases lay in between. CDR3 protein: CASSLTGNPGANVLTF. CDR3 nucleotides: TGTGCCAGCAGCTTAACAGGGAATCCTGGGGCCAACGTCCTGACTTTC.

The J gene is TRBJ1-6, the V gene TRBV27; D unresolved. The ends were cut back, 3 bases at V and 7 bases at J, with 10 bases in the middle. This CDR3 region has 14 residues. The germline gives CDR1 MNHEY, CDR2 SMNVEV (reference sequence). CDR3 region: CASSLMDPNSPLHF. The CDR3 region has the DNA TGTGCCAGCAGTTTGATGGACCCCAATTCACCCCTCCACTTT.

The chain joins TRBV11-2 to TRBJ1-2; tentative D call: TRBD1 (6 bases). Germline-derived CDR1 and CDR2 are SGHAT and FQNNGV. V was clipped by 1 base and J by 3 bases, with 12 bases between them. This CDR3 has 15 residues. CDR3 nucleotides: TGTGCCAGCAGCTTAGGTCCCGGACAGCACTATGGCTACACCTTC. This sequence encodes CASSLGPGQHYGYTF.

This clone appeared a few times. V gene TRBV15 combines with J gene TRBJ1-2, with D unclear. CDR1 LNHNV and CDR2 YYDKDF come from the germline V gene (reference sequence). This CDR3 has 12 residues. V was cut by 1 base and J by 8 bases, with 8 bases left in between. CDR3 sequence: CATSRGHRGYTF. CDR3 DNA: TGTGCCACCAGCAGAGGCCATCGCGGCTACACCTTC.

In this sample, this clone turned up once. The rearrangement links TRBV7-2 to TRBJ2-2; TRBD2 might be the D (5 bases). Germline CDR1 SGHTA, CDR2 FQGNSA. Trimming pared 2 bases from V and 6 bases from J, leaving 13 bases between. This CDR3 is 15 amino acids long. The CDR3 here is CASSLRGSFAGELFF. CDR3 DNA: TGTGCCAGCAGCTTACGTGGGAGTTTTGCCGGGGAGCTGTTTTTT. The whole variable domain, remainder taken from reference TRBV7-2 and TRBJ2-2, is GAGVSQSPSNKVTEKGKDVELRCDPISGHTALYWYRQSLGQGLEFLIYFQGNSAPDKSGLPSDRFSAERTGGSVSTLTIQRTQQEDSAVYLCASSLRGSFAGELFFGEGSRLTVL.

This clone was seen repeatedly, ten times or more. V and J are TRBV7-9 and TRBJ2-1; 10 positions agree with TRBD2. The CDR3 spans 17 residues. The J segment lost 6 bases and the V segment lost 4 bases, leaving 12 bases of the junction unmatched. Germline CDR1 and CDR2: SEHNR and FQNEAQ (reference sequence). CDR3 sequence: CASSSQKGLAGVNEQFF. The CDR3 DNA is TGTGCCAGCAGCTCACAAAAAGGGCTAGCGGGAGTCAATGAGCAGTTCTTC.

This clone was seen more than once but under ten times. J is TRBJ1-5 and V is TRBV25-1; 9 bases match TRBD1. The V and J ends lost 4 bases and 6 bases, in that order; junction bases with no gene match: 7. Per the germline V gene, CDR1 is MGHDK and CDR2 is SYGVNS. This CDR3 region has 15 residues. The CDR3 loop is CASSAGDRVGQPQHF. The DNA of the CDR3 is TGTGCCAGCAGTGCGGGGGACAGGGTGGGTCAGCCCCAGCATTTT.

Remarks on this clone: This specimen includes other DNA sequences encoding the same CDR3. This chain joins TRBV7-8 and TRBJ2-4; D gene unclear. V was pared by 2 bases and J by 0 bases, with 2 bases between. This CDR3 is 13 amino acids long. Germline CDR1 reads SGHVS; CDR2 reads FQNEAQ. CDR3 sequence: CASSLLAKNIQYF. The CDR3 DNA follows: TGTGCCAGCAGCTTACTAGCCAAAAACATTCAGTACTTC.

This clone was picked up a small number of times. The V call is TRBV5-1, the J call TRBJ2-2; 8 nucleotides agree with TRBD1. V gave up 4 bases and J gave up 6 bases; unmatched junction bases: 5. The CDR3 length is 14 residues. Per germline, CDR1 SGHRS and CDR2 YFSETQ. The CDR3 sequence is CASSDQGASGELFF. DNA of the CDR3: TGCGCCAGCAGCGATCAGGGGGCGTCCGGGGAGCTGTTTTTT. Together with reference TRBV5-1 and TRBJ2-2, the CDR3 gives the full variable domain: KAGVTQTPRYLIKTRGQQVTLSCSPISGHRSVSWYQQTPGQGLQFLFEYFSETQRNKGNFPGRFSGRQFSNSRSEMNVSTLELGDSALYLCASSDQGASGELFFGEGSRLTVL.

The V and J genes are TRBV7-3 and TRBJ2-1; perhaps D is TRBD1 or TRBD2 (5 bases each). Germline loops: CDR1 SGHTA, CDR2 FQGTGA. V was pared by 1 base and J by 5 bases, with 6 bases between. This CDR3 has 13 residues. The CDR3 region is CASSLRGNNEQFF. In nucleotides, the CDR3 is TGTGCCAGCAGCTTAAGGGGGAACAATGAGCAGTTCTTC.

The J gene is TRBJ2-1, the V gene TRBV5-4; no definite D call. V gave up 1 base and J gave up 2 bases, with 13 bases separating them. CDR3 length: 16 amino acids. CDR1 and CDR2 (germline): SGHNT, YYREEE (reference sequence). CDR3 DNA: TGTGCCAGCAGCTTGAAGGGCAGAATCACCTACAATGAGCAGTTCTTC. This codes for CASSLKGRITYNEQFF.

This clone was counted between two and nine times. The gene calls are TRBV11-2 and TRBJ2-1; 9 nucleotides agree with TRBD2. The trim removed 0 bases at V and 8 bases at J, leaving 11 bases unmatched. The CDR3 has 17 residues. Germline loops: CDR1 SGHAT, CDR2 FQNNGV. For the CDR3, the DNA is TGTGCCAGCAGCTTAGATTTGCGGGAGGGCAGGAGGGATGAGCAGTTCTTC. Its translation: CASSLDLREGRRDEQFF.

CDR3 nucleotides: TGTGCCAGCAGCGCTAAGGGACAGGGCTATGGCTACACCTTC. As protein: CASSAKGQGYGYTF. The chain recombines TRBV7-8 with TRBJ1-2; TRBD1 matches at 9 bases. Germline lookup yields CDR1 SGHVS and CDR2 FQNEAQ. The V segment lost 5 bases and the J segment 4 bases; nucleotides outside the gene matches: 5. The CDR3 consists of 14 residues.

The V call is TRBV7-9, the J call TRBJ2-7; 12 nucleotides agree with TRBD2. This CDR3 spans 16 amino acids. The germline gives CDR1 SEHNR, CDR2 FQNEAQ (reference sequence). Trimming took 1 base from V and 2 from J; bases not matched to a gene: 3. The DNA of the CDR3 is TGTGCCAGCAGCTTAGGACTAGCGGGGGCACCCTACGAGCAGTACGTC. This codes for CASSLGLAGAPYEQYV.

This clone was detected only a few times. V usage is TRBV19 and J usage is TRBJ2-3; D possibly corresponds to TRBD1 (7 bases). There are 12 residues in the CDR3. V was shortened by 11 bases and J by 10 bases, with 19 bases between the two germline ends. Germline V gives CDR1 LNHDA, CDR2 SQIVND (reference sequence). DNA for the CDR3: TGTGCCTCCCAGGGGGGATCAAGGGCGCAGTATTTT. Its protein is CASQGGSRAQYF.

V and J are TRBV5-1 and TRBJ1-4; 12 bases align to TRBD1. The CDR3 length is 16 residues. Germline CDR1 is SGHRS and CDR2 is YFSETQ. V lost 4 bases to trimming and J lost 7 bases; unmatched junction nucleotides: 8. The CDR3 DNA is TGCGCCAGCAGCGGCGGGACAGGGGGCAGTGGTGAAAAACTGTTTTTT. Its protein is CASSGGTGGSGEKLFF.